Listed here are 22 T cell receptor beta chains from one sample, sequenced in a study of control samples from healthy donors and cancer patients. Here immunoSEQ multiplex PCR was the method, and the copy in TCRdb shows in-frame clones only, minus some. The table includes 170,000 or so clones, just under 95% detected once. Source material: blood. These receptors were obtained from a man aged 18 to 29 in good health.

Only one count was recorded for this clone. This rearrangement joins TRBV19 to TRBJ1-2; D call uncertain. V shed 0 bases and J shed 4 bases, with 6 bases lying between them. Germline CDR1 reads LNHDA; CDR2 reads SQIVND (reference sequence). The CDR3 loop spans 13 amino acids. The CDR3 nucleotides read TGTGCCAGTAGTATAGATCGACCCTATGGCTACACCTTC. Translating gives CASSIDRPYGYTF.

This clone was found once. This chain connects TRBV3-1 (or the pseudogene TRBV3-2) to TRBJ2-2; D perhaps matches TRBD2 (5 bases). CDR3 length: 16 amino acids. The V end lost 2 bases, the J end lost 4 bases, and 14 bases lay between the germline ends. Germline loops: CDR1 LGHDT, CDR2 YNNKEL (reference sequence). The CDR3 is CASSQRSRDFTGELFF. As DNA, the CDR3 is TGTGCCAGCAGCCAACGGAGCCGGGATTTCACCGGGGAGCTGTTTTTT.

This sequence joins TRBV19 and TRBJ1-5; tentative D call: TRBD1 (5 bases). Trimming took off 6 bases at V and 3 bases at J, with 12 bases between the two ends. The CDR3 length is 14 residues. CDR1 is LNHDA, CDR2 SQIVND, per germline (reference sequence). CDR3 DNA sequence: TGTGCCAGTAGCCAGGGTTTCAACAATCAGCCCCAGCATTTT. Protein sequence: CASSQGFNNQPQHF.

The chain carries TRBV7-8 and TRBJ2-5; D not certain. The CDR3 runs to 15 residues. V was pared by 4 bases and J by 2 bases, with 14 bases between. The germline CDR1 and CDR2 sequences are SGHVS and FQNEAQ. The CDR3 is CASSSSGLQQETQYF. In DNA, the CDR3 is TGTGCCAGCAGCTCATCCGGGCTTCAGCAAGAGACCCAGTACTTC.

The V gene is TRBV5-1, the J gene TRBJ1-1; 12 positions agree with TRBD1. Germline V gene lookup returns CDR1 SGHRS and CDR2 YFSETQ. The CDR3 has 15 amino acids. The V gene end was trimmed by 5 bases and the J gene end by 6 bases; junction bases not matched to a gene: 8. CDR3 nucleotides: TGCGCCAGCAGACCCGGGACAGGGGGCTGGGCTGAAGCTTTCTTT. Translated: CASRPGTGGWAEAFF.

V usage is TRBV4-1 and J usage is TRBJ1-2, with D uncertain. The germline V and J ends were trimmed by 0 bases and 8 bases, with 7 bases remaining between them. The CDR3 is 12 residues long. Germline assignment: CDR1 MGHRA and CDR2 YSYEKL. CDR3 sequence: CASSQDGRGYTF. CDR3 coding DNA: TGCGCCAGCAGCCAAGATGGAAGAGGCTACACCTTC.

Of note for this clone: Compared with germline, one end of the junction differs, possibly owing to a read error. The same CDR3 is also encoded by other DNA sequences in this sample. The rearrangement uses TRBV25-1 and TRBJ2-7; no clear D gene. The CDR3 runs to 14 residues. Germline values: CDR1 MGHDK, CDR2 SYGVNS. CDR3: CASSDRHDSYEQYF. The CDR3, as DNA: TGTGCCAGCAGTGACCGACATGACTCCTACGAGCAGTACTTT.

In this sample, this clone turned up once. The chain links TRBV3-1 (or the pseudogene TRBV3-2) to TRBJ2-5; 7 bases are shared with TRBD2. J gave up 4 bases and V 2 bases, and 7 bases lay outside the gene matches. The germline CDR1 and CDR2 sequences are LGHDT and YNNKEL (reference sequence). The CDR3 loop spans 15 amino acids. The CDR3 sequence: CASSQRGLVAETQYF. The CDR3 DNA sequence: TGTGCCAGCAGCCAACGAGGACTAGTGGCAGAGACCCAGTACTTC.

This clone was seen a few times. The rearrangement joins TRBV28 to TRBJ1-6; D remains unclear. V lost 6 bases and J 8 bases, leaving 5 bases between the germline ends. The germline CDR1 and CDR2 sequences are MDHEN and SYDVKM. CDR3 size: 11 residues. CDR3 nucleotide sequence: TGTGCCAGCAGCCCTGATTCACCCCTCCACTTT. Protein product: CASSPDSPLHF.

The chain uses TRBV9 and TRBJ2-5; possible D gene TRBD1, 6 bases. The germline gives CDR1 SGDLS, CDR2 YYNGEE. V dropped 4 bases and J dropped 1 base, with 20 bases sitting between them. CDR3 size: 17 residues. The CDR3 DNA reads TGTGCCAGCAGCCATCACCCAGGGGACCCTCTCCAAGAGACCCAGTACTTC. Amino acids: CASSHHPGDPLQETQYF.

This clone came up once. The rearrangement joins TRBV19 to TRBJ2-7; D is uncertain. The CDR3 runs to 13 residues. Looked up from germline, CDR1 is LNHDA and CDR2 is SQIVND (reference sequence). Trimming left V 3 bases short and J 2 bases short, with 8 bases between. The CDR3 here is CASSINSAYEQYF. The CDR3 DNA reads TGTGCCAGTAGTATTAACAGCGCCTACGAGCAGTACTTC. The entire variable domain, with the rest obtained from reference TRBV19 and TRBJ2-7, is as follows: DGGITQSPKYLFRKEGQNVTLSCEQNLNHDAMYWYRQDPGQGLRLIYYSQIVNDFQKGDIAEGYSVSREKKESFPLTVTSAQKNPTAFYLCASSINSAYEQYFGPGTRLTVT.

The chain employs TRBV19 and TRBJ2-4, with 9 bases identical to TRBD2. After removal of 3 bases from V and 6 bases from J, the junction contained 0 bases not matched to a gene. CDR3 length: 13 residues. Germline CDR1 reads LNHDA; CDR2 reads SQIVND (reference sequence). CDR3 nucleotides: TGTGCCAGTAGTATGACTAGCGGAAACATTCAGTACTTC. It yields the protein CASSMTSGNIQYF.

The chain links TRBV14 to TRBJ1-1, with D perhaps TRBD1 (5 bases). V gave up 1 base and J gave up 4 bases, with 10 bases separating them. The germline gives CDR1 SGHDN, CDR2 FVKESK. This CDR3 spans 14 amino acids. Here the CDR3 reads CASSQVLRVTEAFF. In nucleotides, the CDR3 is TGTGCCAGCAGCCAAGTTCTCAGGGTCACTGAAGCTTTCTTT.

The CDR3: CASSLDREIYF. CDR3 nucleotide sequence: TGTGCCAGCAGCTTGGACCGGGAGATATATTTT. V usage is TRBV7-9 and J usage is TRBJ1-3; D uncertain. The CDR3 is 11 residues long. The germline V gene has CDR1 SEHNR and CDR2 FQNEAQ (reference sequence). Trimming cost V 3 bases and J 13 bases, with 10 bases left between them.

The CDR3 sequence: CASSRGLAGGHIEQFF. CDR3 DNA sequence: TGTGCCAGCAGCAGAGGACTAGCGGGGGGGCATATTGAGCAGTTCTTC. The chain has TRBV12-1 and TRBJ2-1; the D call TRBD2 from the table was never checked on the DNA. TRBV12-1 is recorded as a pseudogene. The CDR3 totals 16 residues.

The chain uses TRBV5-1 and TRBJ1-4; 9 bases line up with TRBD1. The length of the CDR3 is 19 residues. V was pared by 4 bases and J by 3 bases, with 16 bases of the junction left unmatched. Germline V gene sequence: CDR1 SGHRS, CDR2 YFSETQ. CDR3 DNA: TGCGCCAGCAGCATCTCCCCTGCGACAGGGGGGCTATCTAATGAAAAACTGTTTTTT. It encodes CASSISPATGGLSNEKLFF.

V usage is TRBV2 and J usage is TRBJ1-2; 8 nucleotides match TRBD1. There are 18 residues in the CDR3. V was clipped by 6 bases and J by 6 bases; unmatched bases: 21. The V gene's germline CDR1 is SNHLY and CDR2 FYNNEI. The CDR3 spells CASRSVQAGGNLMDGYTF. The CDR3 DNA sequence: TGTGCCAGCAGATCCGTCCAGGCAGGGGGCAATTTGATGGATGGCTACACCTTC. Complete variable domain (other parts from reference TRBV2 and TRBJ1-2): EPEVTQTPSHQVTQMGQEVILRCVPISNHLYFYWYRQILGQKVEFLVSFYNNEISEKSEIFDDQFSVERPDGSNFTLKIRSTKLEDSAMYFCASRSVQAGGNLMDGYTFGSGTRLTVV.

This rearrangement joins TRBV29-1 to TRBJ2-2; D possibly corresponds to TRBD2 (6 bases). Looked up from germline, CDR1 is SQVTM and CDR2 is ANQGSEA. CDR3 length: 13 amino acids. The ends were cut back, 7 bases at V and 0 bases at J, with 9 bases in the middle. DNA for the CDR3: TGCAGCGCTCCGGGGGCGAACACCGGGGAGCTGTTTTTT. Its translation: CSAPGANTGELFF.

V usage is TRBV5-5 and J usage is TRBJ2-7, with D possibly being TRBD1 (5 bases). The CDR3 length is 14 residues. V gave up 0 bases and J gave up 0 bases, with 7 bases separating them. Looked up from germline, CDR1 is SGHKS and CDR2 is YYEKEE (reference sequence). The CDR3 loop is CASSLGQNSYEQYF. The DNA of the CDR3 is TGTGCCAGCAGCTTGGGACAGAACTCCTACGAGCAGTACTTC.

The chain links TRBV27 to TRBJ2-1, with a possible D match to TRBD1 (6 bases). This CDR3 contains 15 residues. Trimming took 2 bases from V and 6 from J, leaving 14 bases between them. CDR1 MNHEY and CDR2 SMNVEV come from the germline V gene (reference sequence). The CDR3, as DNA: TGTGCCAGCAGTTTACCAGGGGAGTGGGGCAATGAGCAGTTCTTC. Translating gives CASSLPGEWGNEQFF.

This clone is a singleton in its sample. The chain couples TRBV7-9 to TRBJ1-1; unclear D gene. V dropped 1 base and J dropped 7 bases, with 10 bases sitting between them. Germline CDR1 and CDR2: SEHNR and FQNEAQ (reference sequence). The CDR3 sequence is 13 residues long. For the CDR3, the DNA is TGTGCCAGCAGCTTAGGCAGTATGTTTGAAGCTTTCTTT. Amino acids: CASSLGSMFEAFF.

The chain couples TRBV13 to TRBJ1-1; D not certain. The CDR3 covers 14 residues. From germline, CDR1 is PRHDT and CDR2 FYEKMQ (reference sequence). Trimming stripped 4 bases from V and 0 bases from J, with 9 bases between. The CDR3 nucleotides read TGTGCCAGCAGCTCCAGAACGGTGAACACTGAAGCTTTCTTT. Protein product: CASSSRTVNTEAFF. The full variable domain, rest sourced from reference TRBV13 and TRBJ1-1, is AAGVIQSPRHLIKEKRETATLKCYPIPRHDTVYWYQQGPGQDPQFLISFYEKMQSDKGSIPDRFSAQQFSDYHSELNMSSLELGDSALYFCASSSRTVNTEAFFGQGTRLTVV.